This T cell receptor (beta chain) was retrieved from a study of cytomegalovirus exposure and HLA in healthy donors. In the PCR, 60 Vbeta and 13 Jbeta primers were used. Here immunoSEQ multiplex PCR was the method, and the copy in TCRdb shows in-frame clones only, minus some. Here the sample spans about 69,000 clones, roughly 74% being singletons. Turning to this clone: The antigen is unknown.

The CDR3 consists of 14 residues. The junction had 5 bases not matched to a gene; V was cut back by 4 bases and J by 4 bases. Germline V gives CDR1 SEHNR, CDR2 FQNEAQ (reference sequence). Overall study results and limits: Most TCR sequences were uncommon, yet certain public TCRs appeared in many donors. Later analysis identified 15,000 to 20,000 TCR beta sequences associated with HLA alleles, using a false discovery rate threshold of 0.05. A later analysis showed TCR association rates differing by HLA locus, peaking at DRB1 and lowest at HLA-C.

The sequencing input was PBMCs. This TCR came from a woman aged 55-70 years in good health and CMV-seropositive. The rearrangement uses TRBV7-9 and TRBJ2-5; 8 nucleotides align to TRBD2. As DNA, the CDR3 is TGTGCCAGCAGCTCCCGGACTAGCACAGAGACCCAGTACTTC. This translates into CASSSRTSTETQYF.